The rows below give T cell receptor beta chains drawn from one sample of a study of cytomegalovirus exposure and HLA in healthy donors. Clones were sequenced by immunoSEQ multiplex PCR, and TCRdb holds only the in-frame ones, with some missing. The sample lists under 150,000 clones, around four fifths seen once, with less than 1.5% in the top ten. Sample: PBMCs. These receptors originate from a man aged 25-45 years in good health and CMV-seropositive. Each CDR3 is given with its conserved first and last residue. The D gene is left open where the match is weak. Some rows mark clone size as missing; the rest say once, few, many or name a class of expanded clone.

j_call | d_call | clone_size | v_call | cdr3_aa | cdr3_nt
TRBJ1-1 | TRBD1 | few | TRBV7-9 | CASSLSSGQGSEAFF | TGTGCCAGCAGCTTGTCCTCGGGACAGGGCTCTGAAGCTTTCTTT
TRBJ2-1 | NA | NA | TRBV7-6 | CASSLVGMVSEQFF | TGTGCCAGCAGCTTAGTTGGTATGGTGAGTGAGCAGTTCTTC
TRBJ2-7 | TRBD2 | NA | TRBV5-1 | CASSLEGSGRGEQYF | TGCGCCAGCAGCTTGGAGGGTAGCGGGAGGGGCGAGCAGTACTTC
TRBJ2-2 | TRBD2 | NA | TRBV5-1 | CASSLGSGRQNGELFF | TGCGCCAGCAGCTTGGGGAGCGGGAGACAAAACGGGGAGCTGTTTTTT
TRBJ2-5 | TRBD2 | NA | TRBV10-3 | CAISAGSGRGGETQYF | TGTGCCATCAGTGCCGGTAGCGGGAGAGGGGGAGAGACCCAGTACTTC
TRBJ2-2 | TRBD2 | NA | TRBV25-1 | CASSDYSGANTGELFF | TGTGCCAGCAGTGATTATAGCGGGGCGAACACCGGGGAGCTGTTTTTT
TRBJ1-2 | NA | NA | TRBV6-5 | CASSYSRNRNYGYTF | TGTGCCAGCAGTTACTCGAGGAATAGAAACTATGGCTACACCTTC
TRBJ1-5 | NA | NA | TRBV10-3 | CAISEGSGGRQPQHF | TGTGCCATCAGTGAAGGGTCGGGGGGTAGGCAGCCCCAGCATTTT
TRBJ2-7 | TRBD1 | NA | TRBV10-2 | CASGQGSEQYF | TGCGCCAGTGGACAGGGCTCCGAGCAGTACTTC
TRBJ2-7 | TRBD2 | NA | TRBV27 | CASSLSLAGTYEQYF | TGTGCCAGCAGTTTAAGTCTAGCGGGCACCTACGAGCAGTACTTC
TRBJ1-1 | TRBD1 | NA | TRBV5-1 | CASSTGQGASGTEAFF | TGCGCCAGCAGCACAGGACAGGGGGCTAGTGGCACTGAAGCTTTCTTT
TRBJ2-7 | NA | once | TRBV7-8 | CASSFEAPSYEQYF | TGTGCCAGCAGCTTCGAAGCTCCCTCCTACGAGCAGTACTTC
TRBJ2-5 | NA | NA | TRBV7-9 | CASSSAPTGQETQYF | TGTGCCAGCAGCTCAGCCCCGACGGGGCAAGAGACCCAGTACTTC
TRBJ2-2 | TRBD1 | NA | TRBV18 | CASSPGTALTGELFF | TGTGCCAGCTCGCCCGGGACAGCCTTAACCGGGGAGCTGTTTTTT
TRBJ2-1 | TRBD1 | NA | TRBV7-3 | CASSLEQGTYNEQFF | TGTGCCAGCAGCTTAGAACAGGGGACCTACAATGAGCAGTTCTTC
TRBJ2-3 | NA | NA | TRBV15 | CATSRGAADTDTQYF | TGTGCCACCAGCAGAGGTGCGGCAGACACAGATACGCAGTATTTT
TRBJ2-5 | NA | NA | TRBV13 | CASSAQGGEETQYF | TGTGCCAGCAGCGCCCAGGGGGGCGAAGAGACCCAGTACTTC
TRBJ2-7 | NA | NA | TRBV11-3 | CASSLTGQSYEQYF | TGTGCCAGCAGCTTAACCGGACAATCCTACGAGCAGTACTTC
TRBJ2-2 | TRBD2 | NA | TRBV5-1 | CASSPSGEPGELFF | TGCGCCAGCAGTCCCAGCGGGGAACCCGGGGAGCTGTTTTTT
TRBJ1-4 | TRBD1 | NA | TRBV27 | CASSLSGTGREKLFF | TGTGCCAGCAGTTTATCCGGGACAGGGAGGGAAAAACTGTTTTTT
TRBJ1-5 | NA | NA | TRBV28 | CASSFEGGAIYQPQHF | TGTGCCAGCAGTTTCGAGGGAGGGGCAATCTATCAGCCCCAGCATTTT
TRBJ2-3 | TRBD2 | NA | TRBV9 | CASNAGDRTDTQYF | TGTGCCAGCAACGCGGGGGATCGGACGGATACGCAGTATTTT
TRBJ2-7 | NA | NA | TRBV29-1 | CSGLTDSYEQYF | TGCAGCGGGCTAACTGACAGCTACGAGCAGTACTTC
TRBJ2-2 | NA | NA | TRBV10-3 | CAISDDREAGELFF | TGTGCCATCAGTGATGACAGGGAGGCCGGGGAGCTGTTTTTT
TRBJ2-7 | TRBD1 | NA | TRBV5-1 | CASSLAGTGTNEQYF | TGCGCCAGCAGCTTGGCCGGGACAGGGACCAACGAGCAGTACTTC
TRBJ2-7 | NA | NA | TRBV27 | CASSFGLRSSYEQYF | TGTGCCAGCAGTTTTGGTTTAAGGAGCTCCTACGAGCAGTACTTC
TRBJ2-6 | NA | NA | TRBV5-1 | CASSLGPEEANVLTF | TGCGCCAGCAGCTTGGGGCCTGAGGAGGCCAACGTCCTGACTTTC
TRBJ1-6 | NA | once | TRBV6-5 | CASSYGEVRSPLHF | TGTGCCAGCAGTTACGGTGAGGTACGCTCACCCCTCCACTTT
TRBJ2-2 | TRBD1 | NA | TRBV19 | CASTGGQGTLTGELFF | TGTGCCAGTACTGGGGGACAGGGGACTCTCACCGGGGAGCTGTTTTTT
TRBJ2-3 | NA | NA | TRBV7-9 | CASSSYSTDTQYF | TGTGCCAGCAGTTCCTATAGCACAGATACGCAGTATTTT
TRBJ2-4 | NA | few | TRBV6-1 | CASRGNRVAKNIQYF | TGTGCCAGCAGGGGAAACAGGGTAGCCAAAAACATTCAGTACTTC
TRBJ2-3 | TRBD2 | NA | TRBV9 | CASSVAGTTTDTQYF | TGTGCCAGCAGCGTAGCCGGGACTACCACAGATACGCAGTATTTT
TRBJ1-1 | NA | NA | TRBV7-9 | CAISDSDLLNTEAFF | TGTGCCATCTCGGACAGCGACCTTCTGAACACTGAAGCTTTCTTT
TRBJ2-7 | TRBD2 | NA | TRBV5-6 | CASSSPGLAYEQYF | TGTGCCAGCAGCTCACCGGGACTAGCCTACGAGCAGTACTTC
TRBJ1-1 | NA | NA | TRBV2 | CASSIGGPMNTEAFF | TGTGCCAGCAGTATTGGCGGCCCTATGAACACTGAAGCTTTCTTT
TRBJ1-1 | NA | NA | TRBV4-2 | CASSQDQGVILRMGAFF | TGTGCCAGCAGCCAAGATCAAGGGGTTATTTTAAGGATGGGAGCTTTCTTT
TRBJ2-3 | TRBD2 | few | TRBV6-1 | CASSDLGGAGSTDTQYF | TGTGCCAGCAGTGACCTGGGGGGAGCGGGGAGCACAGATACGCAGTATTTT
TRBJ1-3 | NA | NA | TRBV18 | CASSPPSGENNRNTIYF | TGTGCCAGCTCACCACCGAGCGGGGAAAATAATAGAAACACCATATATTTT
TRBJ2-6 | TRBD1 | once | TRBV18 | CASSPLPTGDPGANVLTF | TGTGCCAGCTCACCACTCCCCACAGGGGATCCTGGGGCCAACGTCCTGACTTTC
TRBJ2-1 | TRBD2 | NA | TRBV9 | CASSPESGGVDEQFF | TGTGCCAGCAGCCCCGAGAGCGGGGGGGTCGATGAGCAGTTCTTC
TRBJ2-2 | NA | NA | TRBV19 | CASSIARDTGELFF | TGTGCCAGTAGTATAGCTCGAGACACCGGGGAGCTGTTTTTT
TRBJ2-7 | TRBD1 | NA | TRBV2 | CASRETGDEQYF | TGTGCCAGCAGAGAGACAGGGGACGAGCAGTACTTC
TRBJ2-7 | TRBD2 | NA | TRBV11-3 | CASSSTSGSKGEQYF | TGTGCCAGCAGCTCGACTAGCGGGAGTAAGGGCGAGCAGTACTTC
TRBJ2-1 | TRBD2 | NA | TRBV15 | CATVPGGIGINEQFF | TGTGCCACCGTACCGGGGGGAATTGGAATCAATGAGCAGTTCTTC
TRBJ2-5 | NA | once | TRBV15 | CATSRDRSVRETQYF | TGTGCCACCAGCAGAGATCGATCGGTTCGGGAGACCCAGTACTTC